This TCR beta chain was retrieved from a study of cytomegalovirus exposure and HLA in healthy donors. With regard to this clone: Its specificity is unknown.

Whole-study results and caveats: A later analysis showed that HLA-associated TCR beta chains had undergone more clonal expansion than equally common others. Among the sequence variants, a highly shared cluster was likely an artifact of sequencing. In terms of immune exposure information, only CMV serostatus was available. Later analysis demonstrated an association between a missense DCLRE1C variant and TCR beta V- and J-gene trimming.

The CDR3 runs 14 residues. Looked up from germline, CDR1 is SNHLY and CDR2 is FYNNEI. Deletions cut 7 bases from V and 10 bases from J, with 20 bases between. The PCR used 60 Vbeta and 13 Jbeta primers. Profiled with immunoSEQ multiplex PCR; TCRdb holds only in-frame clones, not every one. The sample holds about 110,000 clones; more than 75% are singletons and the top ten take approximately 2%. Material: PBMCs. This clonotype was sampled from a man in his forties in good health and CMV-seronegative. The V gene is TRBV2, the J gene TRBJ2-1; D call uncertain. The chain's CDR3 is CASTPNPAGWEQFF. The CDR3 coding sequence is TGTGCCAGCACCCCCAACCCGGCAGGATGGGAGCAGTTCTTC.